One and the same sample provided the 23 T cell receptor beta chains below, sequenced in a study of blood T cell repertoires in COVID-19. The method was immunoSEQ multiplex PCR; TCRdb's version includes in-frame clones alone and lacks a portion of them. The sample has over 85,000 clones, about 80% seen once. The sequencing sample was made of peripheral blood. The receptors here all came from a man between 65 and 85 years old with acute or convalescent COVID-19.

The chain links TRBV12-3 or TRBV12-4 to TRBJ1-1, with D uncertain. Trimming stripped 3 bases from V and 1 base from J, with 6 bases between. The CDR3 length is 13 residues. This chain's CDR3 is CASSFLWNTEAFF. In nucleotides, the CDR3 is TGTGCCAGCAGTTTTCTATGGAACACTGAAGCTTTCTTT.

The chain uses TRBV21-1 and TRBJ2-3; the D call TRBD1 from the table was never checked on the DNA. TRBV21-1 is given as a pseudogene. The CDR3 is 14 residues long. The CDR3 region is CASSMDTSTDTQYF. The CDR3, as DNA: TGTGCCAGCAGCATGGACACCAGCACAGATACGCAGTATTTT.

This chain links TRBV5-1 with TRBJ2-6; the D is unclear. The CDR3 sequence is 15 residues long. The V end lost 2 bases, the J end lost 0 bases, and 6 bases lay between the germline ends. The germline CDR1 and CDR2 sequences are SGHRS and YFSETQ. This chain's CDR3 is CASSLTYSGANVLTF. CDR3 nucleotides: TGCGCCAGCAGCTTAACCTACTCTGGGGCCAACGTCCTGACTTTC.

The rearrangement uses TRBV6-6 and TRBJ2-1; 12 nucleotides agree with TRBD2. Trimming cost V 6 bases and J 9 bases; bases outside gene matches: 9. Germline CDR1 MNHNY, CDR2 SVGAGI (reference sequence). The CDR3 loop spans 15 amino acids. The DNA for the CDR3 is TGTGCCAGCAGAGGTCTAGCGGGAGGGGGAGCTGAGCAGTTCTTC. Translating gives CASRGLAGGGAEQFF.

The V call is TRBV19, the J call TRBJ1-2; D is unclear. There are 15 residues in the CDR3. Trimming cost V 1 base and J 6 bases, with 15 bases left between them. Germline CDR1 and CDR2: LNHDA and SQIVND (reference sequence). The CDR3 loop reads CASSIAPLSVNGYTF. CDR3 DNA: TGTGCCAGTAGTATAGCGCCTCTTTCAGTCAATGGCTACACCTTC.

V is TRBV4-1 and J is TRBJ1-2; TRBD1 agrees at 8 bases. CDR3 length equals 17 residues. The germline V gene encodes CDR1 MGHRA and CDR2 YSYEKL. V lost 0 bases, J lost 4 bases, and 10 bases stayed unmatched. The CDR3 region has the DNA TGCGCCAGCAGCCAAGAACCGGGACAGGTATTATCCTATGGCTACACCTTC. Its translation is CASSQEPGQVLSYGYTF.

The rearrangement joins TRBV6-1 to TRBJ2-2, with 7 positions matching TRBD1. This CDR3 region has 16 residues. V gave up 8 bases and J gave up 1 base; unmatched junction bases: 10. Per germline, CDR1 MNHNS and CDR2 SASEGT. The DNA for the CDR3 is TGTGCCAGCGGAGAAGAACAGGGGTGGAACACCGGGGAGCTGTTTTTT. Protein product: CASGEEQGWNTGELFF.

The rearrangement joins TRBV28 to TRBJ2-7; 7 bases agree with TRBD1. This CDR3 has 15 residues. The junction had 5 bases not matched to a gene; V was cut back by 1 base and J by 2 bases. From germline, CDR1 is MDHEN and CDR2 SYDVKM. CDR3 nucleotides: TGTGCCAGCAGTTTATCCCCACAGGGGACCTACGAGCAGTACTTC. Residues: CASSLSPQGTYEQYF.

J is TRBJ2-7 and V is TRBV29-1; weak D call: TRBD1 (5 bases). V was clipped by 3 bases and J by 4 bases, with 13 bases between them. CDR1 SQVTM and CDR2 ANQGSEA come from the germline V gene. There are 13 residues in the CDR3. The CDR3 spells CSVDGPPGYEQYF. In nucleotides, the CDR3 is TGCAGCGTTGACGGACCTCCAGGGTACGAGCAGTACTTC.

This chain links TRBV7-9 with TRBJ2-5, with 10 positions matching TRBD2. J was trimmed by 4 bases and V by 3 bases; bases with no gene match: 5. Germline V CDR1 and CDR2: SEHNR, FQNEAQ (reference sequence). This CDR3 has 15 amino acids. The CDR3 reads CASSFSGRRSETQYF. The DNA for the CDR3 is TGTGCCAGCAGCTTTAGCGGGAGGAGGTCAGAGACCCAGTACTTC.

This clone was seen just once. This sequence joins TRBV24-1 and TRBJ2-1; D not certain. V was trimmed by 9 bases and J by 5 bases, leaving 16 bases between them. Germline CDR1 is KGHDR and CDR2 is SFDVKD. CDR3 length: 14 residues. DNA for the CDR3: TGTGCCACCGCCCGAATGGGCACCGACAATGAGCAGTTCTTC. This sequence encodes CATARMGTDNEQFF.

In this sample, this clone turned up many times. This chain uses TRBV7-9 with TRBJ2-7; TRBD2 agrees at 10 bases. Trimming removed 6 bases from V and 5 bases from J; junction bases left unmatched: 16. The CDR3 spans 17 residues. Per germline, CDR1 SEHNR and CDR2 FQNEAQ (reference sequence). CDR3 protein: CASRPSPRASGSHEQYF. DNA of the CDR3: TGTGCCAGCAGGCCATCTCCCCGGGCTAGCGGGAGCCACGAGCAGTACTTC.

A remark on this clone: Other DNA sequences from this sample encode an identical CDR3 as well. V usage is TRBV2 and J usage is TRBJ2-5, with D uncertain. The V gene lost 5 bases and the J gene lost 2 bases, with 3 bases spanning the gap. Germline CDR1 and CDR2: SNHLY and FYNNEI. The CDR3 has 11 residues. This chain's CDR3 is CASSPQETQYF. Written as DNA, the CDR3 is TGTGCCAGCAGTCCACAAGAGACCCAGTACTTC.

The chain joins TRBV5-5 to TRBJ1-2; D is unresolved. Germline CDR1 SGHKS, CDR2 YYEKEE (reference sequence). The CDR3 runs 16 residues. V was trimmed by 0 bases and J by 3 bases, leaving 15 bases between them. The CDR3 sequence is CASSLDWGGAYYGYTF. The CDR3 DNA sequence: TGTGCCAGCAGCTTGGACTGGGGAGGCGCCTACTATGGCTACACCTTC.

This chain joins TRBV25-1 and TRBJ2-7; 9 nucleotides align to TRBD1. CDR1 and CDR2 from the germline V gene are MGHDK and SYGVNS. The ends lost 8 bases at V and 5 bases at J; junction bases unmatched: 10. This CDR3 is built from 14 residues. CDR3 region: CASPPGQGKDEQYF. The CDR3 bases are TGTGCCAGCCCTCCGGGACAGGGAAAGGACGAGCAGTACTTC.

The chain is built from TRBV29-1 and TRBJ2-2, with 9 bases fitting TRBD1. Germline V gene sequence: CDR1 SQVTM, CDR2 ANQGSEA. V dropped 6 bases and J dropped 3; count of bases not matched to a gene: 8. The CDR3 totals 15 residues. CDR3 nucleotides: TGCAGCGTCGGACAGGGGAGGGTGGACACCGGGGAGCTGTTTTTT. Translated: CSVGQGRVDTGELFF.

The chain employs TRBV28 and TRBJ1-2; D gene unclear. CDR1 and CDR2 from the germline V gene are MDHEN and SYDVKM. This CDR3 spans 11 amino acids. V lost 7 bases and J lost 8, with 11 bases in between. CDR3 bases: TGTGCCAGCAAACAAAGGCGGGGCTACACCTTC. This sequence encodes CASKQRRGYTF.

This rearrangement joins TRBV27 to TRBJ2-3, with D tentatively TRBD2 (5 bases). The length of the CDR3 is 15 residues. The V gene's germline CDR1 is MNHEY and CDR2 SMNVEV (reference sequence). Trimming took off 3 bases at V and 0 bases at J, with 10 bases between the two ends. CDR3 amino acids: CASSLRASSTDTQYF. The CDR3 coding sequence is TGTGCCAGCAGTTTGAGGGCCTCTAGCACAGATACGCAGTATTTT.

As for this clone: A read error may be the cause here, since a much bigger clone is one base away. Other nucleotide sequences in the sample specify the same CDR3. The chain's CDR3 is CASSLPARGHQETQYF. In DNA, the CDR3 is TGTGCCAGCAGCTTGCCGGCCAGGGGGCACCAAGAGACCCAGTACTTC. The chain joins TRBV7-8 to TRBJ2-5; 8 bases fit TRBD1. Germline values: CDR1 SGHVS, CDR2 FQNEAQ. The CDR3 is 16 amino acids. V shed 3 bases and J 0 bases; nucleotides not matched to a gene: 6.

The rearrangement joins TRBV27 to TRBJ2-5; 14 positions match TRBD2. The CDR3 has 20 amino acids. The germline CDR1 and CDR2 sequences are MNHEY and SMNVEV (reference sequence). V lost 6 bases, J lost 2 bases, and 17 bases stayed unmatched. CDR3 nucleotide sequence: TGTGCCAGCAGCTGGGGCCCCGGGACTAGCGGGAGCCAACAACAAGAGACCCAGTACTTC. This gives the protein CASSWGPGTSGSQQQETQYF.

The V call is TRBV15, the J call TRBJ2-7, with TRBD2 identical over 8 bases. J lost 2 bases, V lost 0 bases, and 3 bases had no gene match. The V gene's germline CDR1 is LNHNV and CDR2 YYDKDF (reference sequence). This CDR3 is built from 15 residues. The CDR3 region is CATSRERAGAYEQYF. The CDR3 nucleotides are TGTGCCACCAGCAGAGAGCGAGCGGGGGCCTACGAGCAGTACTTC.

The CDR3 loop reads CASSLMGISSTDTQYF. CDR3 coding DNA: TGTGCCAGCAGCTTAATGGGCATCTCCAGCACAGATACGCAGTATTTT. This chain connects TRBV7-2 to TRBJ2-3; the D is unclear. The germline CDR1 and CDR2 sequences are SGHTA and FQGNSA. Trimming pared 2 bases from V and 0 bases from J, leaving 12 bases between. CDR3 length equals 16 residues.

The V call is TRBV6-5, the J call TRBJ1-1; D is possibly TRBD1 (5 bases). With 5 bases removed from V and 5 bases from J, the gap between germline ends came to 15 bases. Germline V gene data show CDR1 as MNHEY and CDR2 as SVGAGI. The CDR3 spans 14 residues. CDR3: CASSRAPEGTEAFF. The CDR3 DNA sequence: TGTGCCAGCAGTCGCGCACCGGAGGGGACTGAAGCTTTCTTT.